The rows below give T cell receptor beta chains drawn from one sample of a study of CD8+CD57+ T cells in acquired aplastic anemia. MiXCR, run by TCRdb on the reads, gives a single entry per CDR3 protein. The sample lists 130,000 or so distinct CDR3 sequences, over 55% seen once, with roughly 29% in the top ten. Material for sequencing was sorted CD4+, CD8+, or CD8+CD57+ T cells (not recorded which) from PBMCs. These receptors came from a human donor with aplastic anemia. Each CDR3 is given with its conserved first and last residue. The order of the fields is V gene, clone size, J gene, D gene, CDR3 protein, CDR3 DNA. A D gene is named only where the DNA matches it firmly. Expanded clones are given a class, and other clones once, few, many or no size at all.

TRBV13	-	TRBJ2-1	TRBD2	CASSRGTSGTNERFF	TGTGCCAGCAGCCGGGGGACTAGCGGGACTAATGAGCGGTTCTTC
TRBV7-9	many	TRBJ2-1	-	CASSLGGGAGEQFF	TGTGCCAGCAGCTTAGGAGGGGGGGCGGGTGAGCAGTTCTTC
TRBV7-6	-	TRBJ2-1	-	CASSLADNEQFF	TGTGCCAGCAGCTTAGCAGACAATGAGCAGTTCTTC
TRBV2	-	TRBJ2-2	-	CASRLWTTNTGELFF	TGTGCCAGCAGGCTTTGGACAACGAACACCGGGGAGCTGTTTTTT
TRBV2	-	TRBJ1-1	-	CASSVGEVSTEAFF	TGTGCCAGCAGTGTGGGGGAAGTATCCACTGAAGCTTTCTTT
TRBV19	many	TRBJ2-1	-	CASSIIGGESNEQFF	TGTGCCAGTAGTATCATTGGCGGGGAGAGTAATGAGCAGTTCTTC
TRBV24-1	once	TRBJ2-3	-	CATSESAGGPRDTQYF	TGTGCCACCAGTGAGTCAGCAGGGGGGCCGAGAGATACGCAGTATTTT
TRBV7-9	-	TRBJ2-7	-	CASSLTGDYEQYF	TGTGCCAGCAGCTTGACAGGAGACTACGAGCAGTACTTC
TRBV10-3	-	TRBJ1-3	-	CAISDSGRPSGNTIYF	TGTGCCATCAGTGATTCCGGACGGCCCTCTGGAAACACCATATATTTT
TRBV5-1	few	TRBJ2-7	TRBD1	CASSLAGQGSEQYF	TGCGCCAGCAGCTTGGCCGGACAGGGATCCGAGCAGTACTTC
TRBV2	-	TRBJ2-1	TRBD2	CASSLWRERYNEQFF	TGTGCCAGCAGTTTATGGCGGGAGAGATACAATGAGCAGTTCTTC
TRBV24-1	once	TRBJ1-2	-	CATSGGRGYTF	TGTGCCACCAGTGGGGGCCGGGGCTACACCTTC
TRBV20-1	-	TRBJ1-5	-	CSATTGPADQPQHF	TGCAGTGCTACCACAGGGCCCGCGGATCAGCCCCAGCATTTT
TRBV30	-	TRBJ2-5	-	CAWSVGRGEEETQYF	TGTGCCTGGAGTGTTGGTAGGGGGGAAGAAGAGACCCAGTACTTC
TRBV19	many	TRBJ2-7	-	CASSHRPGNGAYEQYF	TGTGCCAGTAGTCACCGCCCGGGAAATGGAGCCTACGAGCAGTACTTC
TRBV20-1	-	TRBJ1-1	-	CSASSLSAGAFF	TGCAGTGCTTCCAGCCTTTCCGCGGGAGCTTTCTTT
TRBV9	-	TRBJ2-5	-	CASSAPQGGRETQYF	TGTGCCAGCAGCGCCCCGCAGGGGGGTAGGGAGACCCAGTACTTC
TRBV2	-	TRBJ1-6	TRBD1	CASTRGLNNSPLHF	TGTGCCAGCACCAGGGGGCTCAATAATTCACCCCTCCACTTT
TRBV15	-	TRBJ1-6	-	CATSREAGANSPLHF	TGTGCCACCAGCAGAGAGGCAGGGGCTAATTCACCCCTCCACTTT
TRBV20-1	once	TRBJ2-5	-	CSARLGYQETQYF	TGCAGTGCTAGACTTGGGTACCAAGAGACCCAGTACTTC
TRBV10-2	-	TRBJ1-5	-	CASSEPGKPQHF	TGCGCCAGCAGTGAACCGGGAAAGCCCCAGCATTTT
TRBV2	-	TRBJ1-1	-	CASSRTEIEAFF	TGTGCCAGCAGTCGGACCGAGATTGAAGCCTTCTTT
TRBV13	-	TRBJ1-1	-	CASSPGRSTEAFF	TGTGCCAGCAGTCCCGGACGGAGCACTGAAGCTTTCTTT
TRBV7-3	-	TRBJ1-1	-	CASSLNRLTEAFF	TGTGCCAGCAGCTTAAACCGACTCACTGAAGCTTTCTTT
TRBV5-4	-	TRBJ1-6	TRBD1	CASSWTGQGHSPLHF	TGTGCCAGCAGCTGGACCGGACAGGGCCATTCACCCCTCCACTTT
TRBV19	many	TRBJ1-1	-	CASSIGLGENTEAFF	TGTGCCAGTAGTATAGGTCTGGGGGAGAACACTGAAGCTTTCTTT
TRBV7-3	-	TRBJ1-5	-	CASSLSHSQPQHF	TGTGCCAGCAGCTTATCTCATAGTCAGCCCCAGCATTTT
TRBV5-5	few	TRBJ1-5	-	CASSFGVIQPQHF	TGTGCCAGCAGCTTTGGGGTAATTCAGCCCCAGCATTTT
TRBV15	-	TRBJ2-3	-	CASSLLIGTQYF	TGTGCCAGCAGTTTATTGATTGGTACGCAGTATTTT
TRBV7-2	once	TRBJ1-2	TRBD1	CASSSDREGGYTF	TGTGCCAGCAGCTCGGACAGGGAGGGTGGCTACACCTTC
TRBV24-1	once	TRBJ2-3	-	CATSVLGESTDTQYF	TGTGCCACCAGTGTCCTCGGGGAGAGCACAGATACGCAGTATTTT
TRBV15	once	TRBJ1-4	-	CATSERLKPGVNEKLFF	TGTGCCACCAGCGAGCGACTGAAACCGGGTGTAAATGAAAAACTGTTTTTT
TRBV19	many	TRBJ1-2	-	CASSPWPGSGGVYGYTF	TGTGCCAGTAGCCCGTGGCCGGGATCCGGCGGGGTTTATGGCTACACCTTC
TRBV30	few	TRBJ2-7	-	CAWIESPYEQYF	TGTGCCTGGATTGAGTCCCCTTACGAGCAGTACTTC
TRBV29-1	many	TRBJ1-2	TRBD1	CSVPGQGPHGYTF	TGCAGCGTTCCGGGACAGGGCCCCCATGGCTACACCTTC
TRBV10-3	-	TRBJ2-1	TRBD2	CAISGRAGVNNEQFF	TGTGCCATCAGTGGGCGGGCGGGAGTGAACAATGAGCAGTTCTTC
TRBV10-2	-	TRBJ2-5	-	CASSESGPLETQYF	TGCGCCAGCAGTGAATCAGGGCCACTTGAGACCCAGTACTTC
TRBV25-1	-	TRBJ1-1	-	CASSRGGVPRNTEAFF	TGTGCCAGCAGTCGAGGGGGGGTCCCACGGAACACTGAAGCTTTCTTT
TRBV7-6	-	TRBJ2-2	-	CASSLGAGEGGELFF	TGTGCCAGCAGCTTAGGAGCAGGGGAAGGCGGGGAGCTGTTTTTT
TRBV9	-	TRBJ1-2	-	CASSSGGGYTF	TGTGCCAGCAGCTCGGGGGGGGGCTACACCTTC
TRBV7-2	many	TRBJ2-7	TRBD1	CASSPWTGENYEQYF	TGTGCCAGCAGCCCATGGACAGGGGAGAATTACGAGCAGTACTTC
TRBV7-8	-	TRBJ1-2	-	CASSPKRGRGGYTF	TGTGCCAGCAGCCCCAAAAGGGGAAGGGGTGGCTACACCTTC
TRBV2	-	TRBJ2-5	TRBD2	CASSDSSSGRIAETQYF	TGTGCCAGCAGTGATTCGTCTAGCGGGAGGATTGCGGAGACCCAGTACTTC
TRBV29-1	-	TRBJ2-5	-	CSALSLTARQETQYF	TGCAGCGCCCTGTCCCTCACAGCTCGCCAAGAGACCCAGTACTTC
TRBV20-1	many	TRBJ2-2	-	CSARDLFRGNGELFF	TGCAGTGCTAGAGATCTCTTTAGGGGGAACGGGGAGCTGTTTTTT
TRBV9	many	TRBJ2-7	-	CASSEGGISYEQYF	TGTGCCAGCAGTGAGGGCGGAATCTCCTACGAGCAGTACTTC
TRBV12-3/TRBV12-4	many	TRBJ1-1	-	CASSFGLNTEAFF	TGTGCCAGCAGTTTCGGGTTGAACACTGAAGCTTTCTTT
TRBV27	-	TRBJ2-1	-	CASSLRGGGMLNNEQFF	TGTGCCAGCAGTCTCCGAGGGGGCGGGATGCTGAACAATGAGCAGTTCTTC
TRBV5-6	once	TRBJ2-7	TRBD1	CASRSTGTGIGEQYF	TGTGCCAGCAGGTCGACCGGGACAGGGATTGGGGAGCAGTACTTC
TRBV2	-	TRBJ1-3	TRBD1	CASSQGAASGNTIYF	TGTGCCAGCAGTCAGGGGGCTGCCTCTGGAAACACCATATATTTT
TRBV7-6	-	TRBJ2-7	TRBD1	CASRQGTEYEQYF	TGTGCCAGCAGACAGGGGACGGAGTACGAGCAGTACTTC
TRBV25-1	-	TRBJ2-4	TRBD1	CASSAPGGGNIQYF	TGTGCCAGCAGTGCTCCAGGGGGCGGGAACATTCAGTACTTC
TRBV10-2	-	TRBJ1-4	TRBD1	CASSATGVEEKLFF	TGCGCCAGCAGTGCGACAGGGGTCGAAGAAAAACTGTTTTTT